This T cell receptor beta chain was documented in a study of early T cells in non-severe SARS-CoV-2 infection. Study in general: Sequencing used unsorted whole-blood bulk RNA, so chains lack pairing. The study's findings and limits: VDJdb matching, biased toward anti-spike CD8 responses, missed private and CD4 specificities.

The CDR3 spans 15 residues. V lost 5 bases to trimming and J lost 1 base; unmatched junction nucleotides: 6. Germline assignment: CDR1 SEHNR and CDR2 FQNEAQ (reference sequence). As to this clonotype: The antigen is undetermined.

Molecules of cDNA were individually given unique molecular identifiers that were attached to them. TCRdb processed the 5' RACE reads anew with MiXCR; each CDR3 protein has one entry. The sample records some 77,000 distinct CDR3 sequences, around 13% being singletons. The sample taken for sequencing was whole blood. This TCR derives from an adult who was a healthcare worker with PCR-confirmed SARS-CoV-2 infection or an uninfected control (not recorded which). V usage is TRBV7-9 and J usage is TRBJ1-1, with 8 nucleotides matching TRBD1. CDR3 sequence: CASSHADRANTEAFF. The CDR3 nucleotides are TGTGCCAGCAGCCATGCGGACAGGGCGAACACTGAAGCTTTCTTT. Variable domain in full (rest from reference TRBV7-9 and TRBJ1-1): DTGVSQNPRHKITKRGQNVTFRCDPISEHNRLYWYRQTLGQGPEFLTYFQNEAQLEKSRLLSDRFSAERPKGSFSTLEIQRTEQGDSAMYLCASSHADRANTEAFFGQGTRLTVV.